Listed below are T cell receptor beta chains from one sample, sequenced in a study of lung T cells in sarcoidosis with Löfgren's syndrome. A single record per CDR3 protein comes from TCRdb applying MiXCR to the reads. The data hold some 65,000 distinct CDR3 sequences, with less than 25% observed a single time. The sample taken for sequencing was CD4+ T cells from PBMCs. These receptors all come from a human donor with sarcoidosis (Löfgren's syndrome or another form), or a control subject (not recorded which). Each CDR3 is given with its conserved first and last residue. A D gene is named only where the DNA matches it firmly. Clone size is given for some rows only: seen once, a few or many times, or a class if the clone is expanded.

cdr3_aa cdr3_nt clone_size v_call d_call j_call
CASSPAYSNQPQHF TGTGCCAGCAGTCCTGCCTATAGCAATCAGCCCCAGCATTTT few TRBV12-3/TRBV12-4 . TRBJ1-5
CASLQGVNYEQYF TGCGCCAGCTTACAGGGGGTGAACTACGAGCAGTACTTC . TRBV10-2 TRBD1 TRBJ2-7
CASSLPTYNEQFF TGTGCCAGCAGTTTACCTACCTACAATGAGCAGTTCTTC many TRBV28 . TRBJ2-1
CASSPGTFPESYTF TGCGCCAGCAGCCCGGGGACGTTCCCCGAAAGCTACACCTTC many TRBV4-1 . TRBJ1-2
CASSLVTLGTDTQYF TGTGCCAGCAGCTTAGTAACTTTGGGCACAGATACGCAGTATTTT few TRBV7-2 . TRBJ2-3
CSAPDGVVQETQYF TGCAGTGCGCCGGACGGGGTTGTACAAGAGACCCAGTACTTC many TRBV20-1 . TRBJ2-5
CAWGLGVEQYF TGTGCCTGGGGACTAGGGGTAGAGCAGTACTTC . TRBV30 TRBD2 TRBJ2-7
CASSESTWDRRKSYEQYF TGCGCCAGCAGTGAGTCGACTTGGGACAGAAGAAAATCCTACGAGCAGTACTTC . TRBV10-1 TRBD1 TRBJ2-7
CASRPIRGRMNTEAFF TGTGCCAGCAGGCCGATCAGGGGTCGGATGAACACTGAAGCTTTCTTT medium-sized TRBV27 . TRBJ1-1
CASSPPSGLAGGQETQYF TGTGCCAGCAGCCCTCCTTCGGGACTAGCGGGAGGGCAAGAGACCCAGTACTTC many TRBV7-6 TRBD2 TRBJ2-5